Listed below are T cell receptor beta chains from one sample, sequenced in a study of blood T cells in healthy people across ages. TCRdb fed the 5' RACE reads into MiXCR, producing one record per CDR3 protein. This sample yields approximately 800,000 distinct CDR3 sequences, of which about 36% are seen a single time; 10% to 15% belongs to the top ten. Material: blood. The receptors come from a young man in good health. The CDR3 runs from the conserved cysteine through the conserved F or W. The D gene is left open where the match is weak. Clone size is shown for a subset of rows, as once, few, many or a class of expanded clone.

D: -; V: TRBV4-3; size: many; J: TRBJ2-7; DNA: TGCGCCAGCAGCCAAGAATCAGGGGTAGGGTACGAGCAGTACTTC; CDR3: CASSQESGVGYEQYF
D: -; V: TRBV11-2; size: -; J: TRBJ2-7; DNA: TGTGCCAGCAGCTTAGGGTACGGGTCCTACGAGCAGTACTTC; CDR3: CASSLGYGSYEQYF
D: -; V: TRBV5-6; size: -; J: TRBJ2-7; DNA: TGTGCCAGCAGCTTGCCCGGTTTGACCTACGAGCAGTACTTC; CDR3: CASSLPGLTYEQYF
D: -; V: TRBV12-3/TRBV12-4; size: -; J: TRBJ1-4; DNA: TGTGCCAGCACCCCGGGACAAGAGAGGGAAAAACTGTTTTTT; CDR3: CASTPGQEREKLFF
D: -; V: TRBV11-2; size: -; J: TRBJ2-1; DNA: TGTGCCAGCAGCTTAGAACAGATCAATGAGCAGTTCTTC; CDR3: CASSLEQINEQFF
D: TRBD1; V: TRBV24-1; size: many; J: TRBJ2-5; DNA: TGTGCCACCAGTGATTCTACCGGGACAGGGTTAGAGACCCAGTACTTC; CDR3: CATSDSTGTGLETQYF
D: -; V: TRBV4-2; size: few; J: TRBJ2-4; DNA: TGTGCCAGCAGCCAAGAAAGAAAGGATATGGACATTCAGTACTTC; CDR3: CASSQERKDMDIQYF
D: -; V: TRBV9; size: once; J: TRBJ2-3; DNA: TGTGCCAGCAGCGTAGAGATCGTAGACACAGATACGCAGTATTTT; CDR3: CASSVEIVDTDTQYF
D: -; V: TRBV25-1; size: -; J: TRBJ1-1; DNA: TGTGCCAGCAGGGACGGATGGGAGATGAACACTGAAGCTTTCTTT; CDR3: CASRDGWEMNTEAFF
D: TRBD1; V: TRBV10-3; size: few; J: TRBJ1-2; DNA: TGTGCCATCAGTGACCGACAGGGGGGTGGCTACACCTTC; CDR3: CAISDRQGGGYTF
D: TRBD1; V: TRBV7-2; size: -; J: TRBJ1-2; DNA: TGTGCCAGCAGCTTACGAAAGACAGGGGCGGAGAACTATGGCTACACCTTC; CDR3: CASSLRKTGAENYGYTF
D: -; V: TRBV4-3; size: -; J: TRBJ2-5; DNA: TGCGCCAGCAGCCTTCGGCTGAACAATGAGCAGTACTTC; CDR3: CASSLRLNNEQYF
D: TRBD1; V: TRBV19; size: -; J: TRBJ2-7; DNA: TGTGCCAGTAGTATCGGACAGGGGGCGGTTCACTCCTACGAGCAGTACTTC; CDR3: CASSIGQGAVHSYEQYF
D: TRBD2; V: TRBV4-1; size: -; J: TRBJ2-4; DNA: TGCGCCAGCAGCCAAGATACCCTTCACCTAGCGGGGGTTGGTAACATTCAGTACTTC; CDR3: CASSQDTLHLAGVGNIQYF
D: -; V: TRBV29-1; size: many; J: TRBJ2-1; DNA: TGCAGCGTTGAAGGGGAGACTCGTCGAAATGAGCAGTTCTTC; CDR3: CSVEGETRRNEQFF
D: -; V: TRBV4-2; size: -; J: TRBJ1-3; DNA: TGTGCCAGCAGCCGGGAGAGCGGCTCTGGAAACACCATATATTTT; CDR3: CASSRESGSGNTIYF
D: -; V: TRBV9; size: -; J: TRBJ2-4; DNA: TGTGCCAGCAGCCCCTCGACATTCCGAAACATTCAGTACTTC; CDR3: CASSPSTFRNIQYF
D: -; V: TRBV27; size: few; J: TRBJ2-2; DNA: TGTGCCAGCAGTCCTTGGACCAGCAGGTCCGGGGAGCTGTTTTTT; CDR3: CASSPWTSRSGELFF
D: -; V: TRBV9; size: -; J: TRBJ1-2; DNA: TGTGCCAGCAGCGTAGACTGGGAAGCTAACTATGGCTACACCTTC; CDR3: CASSVDWEANYGYTF
D: -; V: TRBV4-1; size: -; J: TRBJ1-2; DNA: TGCGCCAGCAGCCAAGAGGGCGGCCTGGGTTTTAACTATGGCTACACCTTC; CDR3: CASSQEGGLGFNYGYTF
D: TRBD1; V: TRBV29-1; size: -; J: TRBJ2-5; DNA: TGCAGCGCGAGGAACAGGGGGCGCGAAGAGACCCAGTACTTC; CDR3: CSARNRGREETQYF
D: -; V: TRBV25-1; size: -; J: TRBJ1-2; DNA: TGTGCCAGCAGTGATACACGGGACGGCTACACCTTC; CDR3: CASSDTRDGYTF
D: -; V: TRBV5-1; size: -; J: TRBJ1-5; DNA: TGCGCCAGCAGCTTGTTGGGCAGGGCCGATCAGCCCCAGCATTTT; CDR3: CASSLLGRADQPQHF
D: -; V: TRBV20-1; size: few; J: TRBJ1-1; DNA: TGCAGTGCTAGAGTACAGCAGAACACTGAAGCTTTCTTT; CDR3: CSARVQQNTEAFF
D: -; V: TRBV7-3; size: -; J: TRBJ1-2; DNA: TGTGCCAGCAGCTTAAAGACCCTTCGGGGCTATGGCTACACCTTC; CDR3: CASSLKTLRGYGYTF
D: TRBD1; V: TRBV2; size: -; J: TRBJ1-1; DNA: TGTGCCAGCAGTCTGGACAGGTTTGAAGCTTTCTTT; CDR3: CASSLDRFEAFF
D: TRBD1; V: TRBV12-3/TRBV12-4; size: -; J: TRBJ2-1; DNA: TGTGCCAGCAGTGTTTACAGGGGGCCCAATGAGCAGTTCTTC; CDR3: CASSVYRGPNEQFF
D: TRBD1; V: TRBV7-9; size: few; J: TRBJ1-1; DNA: TGTGCCAGCAGCCGGACAGGGGGTGACACTGAAGCTTTCTTT; CDR3: CASSRTGGDTEAFF
D: TRBD2; V: TRBV5-1; size: -; J: TRBJ2-7; DNA: TGCGCCAGCAGCCTAGCGGGTGGCCTCTACGAGCAGTACTTC; CDR3: CASSLAGGLYEQYF
D: -; V: TRBV12-3/TRBV12-4; size: -; J: TRBJ2-7; DNA: TGTGCCAGCAGTTTAATATACAGGAGCTCCTACGAGCAGTACTTC; CDR3: CASSLIYRSSYEQYF
D: TRBD1; V: TRBV6-5; size: -; J: TRBJ1-1; DNA: TGTGCCAGCAGCGCAGGGACAGCGGGAACCACTGTAGCTTTCTTT; CDR3: CASSAGTAGTTVAFF
D: -; V: TRBV7-2; size: few; J: TRBJ2-5; DNA: TGTGCCAGCAGCTTTAGGGTAGCGACGGAGACCCAGTACTTC; CDR3: CASSFRVATETQYF
D: -; V: TRBV4-3; size: -; J: TRBJ2-1; DNA: TGCGCCAGCAGCCAGACAGTTGGCAGGGCCCAGAATGAGCAGTTCTTC; CDR3: CASSQTVGRAQNEQFF
D: -; V: TRBV7-2; size: -; J: TRBJ2-3; DNA: TGTGCCAGCAGCGTTACCCTGGGGTATACAAATACGCAGTATTTT; CDR3: CASSVTLGYTNTQYF
D: -; V: TRBV20-1; size: few; J: TRBJ2-5; DNA: TGCAGTGCCCCCTCCCGGCAGGGAAGGAATGAGCAGTACTTC; CDR3: CSAPSRQGRNEQYF
D: -; V: TRBV2; size: few; J: TRBJ1-2; DNA: TGTGCCAGCAGTGAAGCGCAACGGGGATATGGCTACACCTTC; CDR3: CASSEAQRGYGYTF
D: -; V: TRBV2; size: few; J: TRBJ2-3; DNA: TGTGCCAGCAGTGTTGGCAGTTTTCGCACAGATACGCAGTATTTT; CDR3: CASSVGSFRTDTQYF
D: -; V: TRBV6-5; size: -; J: TRBJ2-7; DNA: TGTGCCAGCAGTCCCCCCCGGGTGGGGTTAACCTACGAGCAGTACTTC; CDR3: CASSPPRVGLTYEQYF
D: -; V: TRBV4-3; size: few; J: TRBJ1-6; DNA: TGCGCCAGCAGCCAAGATCACAGGGTAAATTCACCCCTCCACTTT; CDR3: CASSQDHRVNSPLHF
D: -; V: TRBV4-2; size: -; J: TRBJ2-2; DNA: TGTGCCAGCAGCCAAGGGACCAAGGGCGGGGAGCTGTTTTTT; CDR3: CASSQGTKGGELFF
D: -; V: TRBV12-3/TRBV12-4; size: many; J: TRBJ1-1; DNA: TGTGCCAGCTGGAGGAAGAAGACTGAAGCTTTCTTT; CDR3: CASWRKKTEAFF
D: TRBD1; V: TRBV20-1; size: many; J: TRBJ1-2; DNA: TGCAGTGCTAGGGATGACAGGGACTATGGCTACACCTTC; CDR3: CSARDDRDYGYTF
D: -; V: TRBV6-1; size: many; J: TRBJ2-5; DNA: TGTGCCAGCAGCGTCGTAGGGGAGGAGACCCAGTACTTC; CDR3: CASSVVGEETQYF
D: TRBD1; V: TRBV27; size: -; J: TRBJ1-5; DNA: TGTGCCAGCAGTCCGAGGGACAGAACCAATCAGCCCCAGCATTTT; CDR3: CASSPRDRTNQPQHF
D: -; V: TRBV12-3/TRBV12-4; size: -; J: TRBJ2-5; DNA: TGTGCCAGCAGTTTATACGGGGAGCAGTACTTC; CDR3: CASSLYGEQYF
D: TRBD2; V: TRBV15; size: -; J: TRBJ2-3; DNA: TGTGCCACCAGCAGAGATGGCGGGGGGAGACGAGATACGCAGTATTTT; CDR3: CATSRDGGGRRDTQYF